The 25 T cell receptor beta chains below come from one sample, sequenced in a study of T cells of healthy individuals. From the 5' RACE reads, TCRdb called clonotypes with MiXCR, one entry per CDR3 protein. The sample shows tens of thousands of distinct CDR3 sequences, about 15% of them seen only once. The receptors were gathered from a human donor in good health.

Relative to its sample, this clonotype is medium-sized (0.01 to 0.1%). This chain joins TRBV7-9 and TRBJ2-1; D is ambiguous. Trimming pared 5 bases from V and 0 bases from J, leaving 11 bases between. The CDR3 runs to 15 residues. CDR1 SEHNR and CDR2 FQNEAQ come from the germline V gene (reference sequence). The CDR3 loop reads CASSERVSSYNEQFF. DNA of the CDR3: TGTGCCAGCAGCGAACGAGTAAGCTCCTACAATGAGCAGTTCTTC.

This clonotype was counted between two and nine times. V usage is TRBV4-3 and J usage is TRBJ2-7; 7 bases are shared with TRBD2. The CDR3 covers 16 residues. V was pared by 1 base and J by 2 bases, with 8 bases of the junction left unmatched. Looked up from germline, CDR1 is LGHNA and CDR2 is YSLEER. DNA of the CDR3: TGCGCCAGCAGCCAAGGATACGAGGCGGGAGCCTACGAGCAGTACTTC. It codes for CASSQGYEAGAYEQYF.

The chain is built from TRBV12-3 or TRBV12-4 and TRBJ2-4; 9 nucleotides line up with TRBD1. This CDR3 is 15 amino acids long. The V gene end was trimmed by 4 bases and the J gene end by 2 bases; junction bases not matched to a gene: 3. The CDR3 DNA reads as TGTGCCAGCAGTTGGACAGGGGAGCCCAAAAACATTCAGTACTTC. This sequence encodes CASSWTGEPKNIQYF.

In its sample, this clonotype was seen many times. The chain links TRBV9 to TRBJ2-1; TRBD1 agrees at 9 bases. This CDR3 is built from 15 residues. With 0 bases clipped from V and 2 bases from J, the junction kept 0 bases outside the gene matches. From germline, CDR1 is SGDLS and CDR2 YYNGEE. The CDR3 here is CASSVGDRAYNEQFF. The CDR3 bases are TGTGCCAGCAGCGTAGGGGACAGGGCCTACAATGAGCAGTTCTTC.

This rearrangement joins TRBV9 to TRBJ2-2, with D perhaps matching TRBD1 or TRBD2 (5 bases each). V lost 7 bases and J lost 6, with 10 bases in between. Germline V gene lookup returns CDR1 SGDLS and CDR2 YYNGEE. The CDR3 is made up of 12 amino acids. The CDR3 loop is CASQRGAGELFF. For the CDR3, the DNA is TGTGCCAGCCAGAGGGGAGCCGGGGAGCTGTTTTTT.

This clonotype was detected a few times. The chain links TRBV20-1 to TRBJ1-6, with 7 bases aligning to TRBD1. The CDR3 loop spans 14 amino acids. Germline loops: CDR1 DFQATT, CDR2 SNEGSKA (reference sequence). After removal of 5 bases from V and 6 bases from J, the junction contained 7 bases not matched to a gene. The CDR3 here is CSARNRGGNSPLHF. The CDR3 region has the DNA TGCAGTGCTCGCAACAGGGGAGGTAATTCACCCCTCCACTTT.

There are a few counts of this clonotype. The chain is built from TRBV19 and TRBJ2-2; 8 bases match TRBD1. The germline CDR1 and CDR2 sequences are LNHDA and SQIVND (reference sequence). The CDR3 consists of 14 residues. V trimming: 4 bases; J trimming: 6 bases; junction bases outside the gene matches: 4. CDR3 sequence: CASSKIQGAGELFF. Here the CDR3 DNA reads TGTGCCAGTAGTAAGATACAGGGGGCCGGGGAGCTGTTTTTT.

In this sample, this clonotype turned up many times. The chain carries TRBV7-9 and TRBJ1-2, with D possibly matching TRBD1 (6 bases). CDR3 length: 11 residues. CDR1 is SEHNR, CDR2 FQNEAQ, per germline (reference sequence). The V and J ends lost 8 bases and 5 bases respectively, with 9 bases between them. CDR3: CASVGGYGYTF. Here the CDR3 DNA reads TGTGCCAGCGTAGGGGGATATGGCTACACCTTC.

CDR3 loop: CASSPTGYVADTQYF. The DNA for the CDR3 is TGTGCCAGCAGCCCGACAGGGTATGTGGCAGATACGCAGTATTTT. J is TRBJ2-3 and V is TRBV5-6; TRBD1 aligns across 7 bases. Losses at the gene ends were 4 bases for V and 4 bases for J; bases not matched to a gene: 9. CDR1 and CDR2 from the germline V gene are SGHDT and YYEEEE. This CDR3 contains 15 residues.

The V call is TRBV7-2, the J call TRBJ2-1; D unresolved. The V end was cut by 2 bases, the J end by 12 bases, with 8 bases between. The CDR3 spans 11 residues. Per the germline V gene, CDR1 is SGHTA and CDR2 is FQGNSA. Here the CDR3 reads CASSLRTVQFF. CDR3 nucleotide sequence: TGTGCCAGCAGCTTAAGGACGGTGCAGTTCTTC.

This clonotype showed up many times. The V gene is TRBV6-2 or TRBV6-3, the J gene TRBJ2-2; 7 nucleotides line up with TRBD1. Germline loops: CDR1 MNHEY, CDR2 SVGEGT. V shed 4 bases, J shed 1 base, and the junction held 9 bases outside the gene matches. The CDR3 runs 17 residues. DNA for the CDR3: TGTGCCAGCAGTTTACACCTGGACAGGCTGAACACCGGGGAGCTGTTTTTT. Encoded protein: CASSLHLDRLNTGELFF.

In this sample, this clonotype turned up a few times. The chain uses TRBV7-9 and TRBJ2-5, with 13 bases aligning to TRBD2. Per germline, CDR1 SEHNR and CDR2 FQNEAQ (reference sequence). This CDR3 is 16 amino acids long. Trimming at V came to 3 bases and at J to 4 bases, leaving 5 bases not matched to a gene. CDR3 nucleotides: TGTGCCAGCAGCTTCACTAGCGGGGGGGCATCAGAGACCCAGTACTTC. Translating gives CASSFTSGGASETQYF. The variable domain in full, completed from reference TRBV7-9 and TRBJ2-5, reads DTGVSQNPRHKITKRGQNVTFRCDPISEHNRLYWYRQTLGQGPEFLTYFQNEAQLEKSRLLSDRFSAERPKGSFSTLEIQRTEQGDSAMYLCASSFTSGGASETQYFGPGTRLLVL.

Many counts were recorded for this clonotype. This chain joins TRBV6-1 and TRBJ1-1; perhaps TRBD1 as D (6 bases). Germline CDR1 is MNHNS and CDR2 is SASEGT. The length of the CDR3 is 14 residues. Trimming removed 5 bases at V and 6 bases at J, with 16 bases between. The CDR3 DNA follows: TGTGCCAGCAGTCCGAGGGGGGGGGTCGCTGAAGCTTTCTTT. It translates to CASSPRGGVAEAFF.

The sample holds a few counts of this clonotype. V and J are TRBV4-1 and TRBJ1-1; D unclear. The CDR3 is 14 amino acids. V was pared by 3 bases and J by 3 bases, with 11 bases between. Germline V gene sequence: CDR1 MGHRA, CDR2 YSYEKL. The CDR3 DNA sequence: TGCGCCAGCAGCCACCCAGACGGCGACACTGAAGCTTTCTTT. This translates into CASSHPDGDTEAFF.

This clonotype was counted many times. CDR3 sequence: CASSPPVTGAWGYTF. The CDR3 region has the DNA TGTGCCAGCAGTCCCCCCGTGACAGGTGCCTGGGGCTACACCTTC. V is TRBV12-3 or TRBV12-4 and J is TRBJ1-2; D possibly corresponds to TRBD1 (6 bases). This CDR3 is built from 15 residues. The V and J ends lost 5 bases and 8 bases respectively, with 21 bases between them.

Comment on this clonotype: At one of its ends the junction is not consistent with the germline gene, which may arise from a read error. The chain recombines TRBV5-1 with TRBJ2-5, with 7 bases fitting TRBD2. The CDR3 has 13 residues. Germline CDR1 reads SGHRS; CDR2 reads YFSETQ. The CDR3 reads CTSSGAPSETQYF. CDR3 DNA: TGCACCAGCAGCGGGGCACCCTCTGAGACCCAGTACTTC.

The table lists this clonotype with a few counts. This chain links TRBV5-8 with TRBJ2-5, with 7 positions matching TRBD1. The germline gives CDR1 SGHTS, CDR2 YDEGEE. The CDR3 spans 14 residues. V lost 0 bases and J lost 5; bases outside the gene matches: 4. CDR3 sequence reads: CASSLEGGRETQYF. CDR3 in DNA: TGTGCCAGCAGCTTGGAAGGGGGCCGGGAGACCCAGTACTTC.

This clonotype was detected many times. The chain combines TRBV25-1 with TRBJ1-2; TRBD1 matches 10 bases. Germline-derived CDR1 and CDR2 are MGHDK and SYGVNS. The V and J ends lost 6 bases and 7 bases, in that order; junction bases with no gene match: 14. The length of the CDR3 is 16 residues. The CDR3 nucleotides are TGTGCCAGCAGATTTCCCGGACAGGGGGATAGAAGTGGCTACACCTTC. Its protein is CASRFPGQGDRSGYTF.

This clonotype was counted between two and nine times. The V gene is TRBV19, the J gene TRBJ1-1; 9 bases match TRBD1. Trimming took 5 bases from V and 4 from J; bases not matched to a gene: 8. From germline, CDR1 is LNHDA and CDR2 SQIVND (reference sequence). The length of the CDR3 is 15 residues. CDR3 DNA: TGTGCCAGTAGTTTGGGGGACAGGGTCGGCACTGAAGCTTTCTTT. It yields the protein CASSLGDRVGTEAFF.

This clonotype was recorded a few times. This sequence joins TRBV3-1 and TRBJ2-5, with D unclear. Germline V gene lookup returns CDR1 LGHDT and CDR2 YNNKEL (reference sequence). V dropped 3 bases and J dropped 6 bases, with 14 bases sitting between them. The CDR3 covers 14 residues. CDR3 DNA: TGTGCCAGCAGCCAGAGCGTCGGGTCCCAGACCCAGTACTTC. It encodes CASSQSVGSQTQYF.

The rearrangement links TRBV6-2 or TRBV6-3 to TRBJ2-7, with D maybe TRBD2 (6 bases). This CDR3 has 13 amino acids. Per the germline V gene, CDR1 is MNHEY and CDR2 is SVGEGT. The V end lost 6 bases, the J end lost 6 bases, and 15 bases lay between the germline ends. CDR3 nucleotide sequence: TGTGCCAGCAGACCCCTACGGGAGAGCGAGCAGTACTTC. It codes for CASRPLRESEQYF.

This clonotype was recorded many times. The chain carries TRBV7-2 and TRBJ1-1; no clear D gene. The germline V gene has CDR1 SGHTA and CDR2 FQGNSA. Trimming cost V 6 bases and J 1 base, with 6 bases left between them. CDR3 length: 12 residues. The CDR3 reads CASRVGNTEAFF. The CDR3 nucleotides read TGTGCCAGCAGGGTGGGGAACACTGAAGCTTTCTTT.

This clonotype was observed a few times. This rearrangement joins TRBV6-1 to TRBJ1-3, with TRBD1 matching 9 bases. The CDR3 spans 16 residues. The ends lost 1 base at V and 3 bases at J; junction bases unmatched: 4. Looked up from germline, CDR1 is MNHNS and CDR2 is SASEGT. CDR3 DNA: TGTGCCAGCAGTGAAGGGGACAGGGCGAATGGAAACACCATATATTTT. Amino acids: CASSEGDRANGNTIYF.

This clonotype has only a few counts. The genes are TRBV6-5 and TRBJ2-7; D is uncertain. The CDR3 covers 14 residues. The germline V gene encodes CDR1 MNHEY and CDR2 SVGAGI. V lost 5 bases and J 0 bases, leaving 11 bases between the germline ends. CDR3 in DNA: TGTGCCAGCAGTCTCACCGTTAACTCCTACGAGCAGTACTTC. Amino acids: CASSLTVNSYEQYF.

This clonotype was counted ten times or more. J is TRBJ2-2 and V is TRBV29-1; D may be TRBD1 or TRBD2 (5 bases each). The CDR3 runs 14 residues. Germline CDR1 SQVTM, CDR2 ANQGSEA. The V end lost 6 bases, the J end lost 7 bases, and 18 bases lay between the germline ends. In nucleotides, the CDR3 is TGCAGCGTAGGGGACGGATTTGTAGACGGGGAGCTGTTTTTT. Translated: CSVGDGFVDGELFF.